Sequencing of this T cell receptor (beta chain) was carried out in a study of T cell repertoires in cytomegalovirus infection. Whole-study context: Indicated by public TCR beta signatures were CMV infection and matching HLA type.

TCRdb processed the reads anew with MiXCR; each CDR3 protein has one entry. The table shows hundreds of thousands of distinct CDR3 sequences, with 35% occurring only once. Study-wide results and caveats: Summed frequency of shared TCR beta families picked out CMV carriers who also had the relevant HLA. CMV-specific TCR beta clonotypes restricted by HLA-C were the ones dominating the ex vivo response.

This clonotype was seen more than once but under ten times. Its antigen is unidentified. Losses at the gene ends were 6 bases for V and 0 bases for J; bases not matched to a gene: 5. CDR3 length: 15 amino acids. Germline values: CDR1 MNHEY, CDR2 SMNVEV (reference sequence). The sample comprised PBMCs. This TCR derives from a human donor in good health (CMV status not recorded). Some clones in this sample may be carry-over from other donors' samples. The chain couples TRBV27 to TRBJ2-1; 7 bases match TRBD1. Written as DNA, the CDR3 is TGTGCCAGCAGGGGGACAGCGAGCTCCTACAATGAGCAGTTCTTC. Protein sequence: CASRGTASSYNEQFF.